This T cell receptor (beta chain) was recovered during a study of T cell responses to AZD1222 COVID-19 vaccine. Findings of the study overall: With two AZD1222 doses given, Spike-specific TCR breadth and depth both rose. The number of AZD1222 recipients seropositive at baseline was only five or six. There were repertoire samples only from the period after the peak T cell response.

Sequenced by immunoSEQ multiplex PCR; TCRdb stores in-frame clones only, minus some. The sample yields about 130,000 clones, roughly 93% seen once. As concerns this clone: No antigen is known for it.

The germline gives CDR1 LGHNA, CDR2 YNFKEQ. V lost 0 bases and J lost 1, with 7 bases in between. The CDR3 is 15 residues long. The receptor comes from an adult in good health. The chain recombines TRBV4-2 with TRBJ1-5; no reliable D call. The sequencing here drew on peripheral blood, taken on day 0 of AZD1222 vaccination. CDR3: CASSQDEGSNQPQHF. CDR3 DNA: TGTGCCAGCAGCCAAGACGAGGGCAGCAATCAGCCCCAGCATTTT.